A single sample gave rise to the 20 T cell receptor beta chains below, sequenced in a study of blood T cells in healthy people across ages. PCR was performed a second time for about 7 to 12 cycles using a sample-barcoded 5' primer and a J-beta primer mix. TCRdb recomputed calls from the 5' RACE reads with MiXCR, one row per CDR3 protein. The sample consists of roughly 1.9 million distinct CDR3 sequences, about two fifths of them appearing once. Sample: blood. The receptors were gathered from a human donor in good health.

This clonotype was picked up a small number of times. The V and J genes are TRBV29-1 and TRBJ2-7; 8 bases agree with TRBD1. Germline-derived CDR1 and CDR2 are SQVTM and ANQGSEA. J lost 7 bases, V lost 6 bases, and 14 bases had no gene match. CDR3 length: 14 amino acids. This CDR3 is CSVPSGTGPLEQYF. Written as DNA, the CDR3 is TGCAGCGTCCCCTCCGGGACAGGACCTCTGGAGCAGTACTTC.

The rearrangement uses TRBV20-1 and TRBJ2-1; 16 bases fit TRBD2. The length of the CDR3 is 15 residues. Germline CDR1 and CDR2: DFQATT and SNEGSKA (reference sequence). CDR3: CSAGTSGGGFFEQFF. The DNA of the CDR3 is TGCAGCGCCGGGACTAGCGGGGGGGGCTTCTTTGAGCAGTTCTTC.

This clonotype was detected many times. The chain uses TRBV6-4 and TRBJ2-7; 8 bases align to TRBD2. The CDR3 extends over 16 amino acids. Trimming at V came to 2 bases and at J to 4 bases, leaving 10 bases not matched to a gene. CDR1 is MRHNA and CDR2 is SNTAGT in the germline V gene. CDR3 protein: CASSDTAGGPSYEQYF. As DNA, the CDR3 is TGTGCCAGCAGTGACACTGCGGGGGGCCCTTCTTACGAGCAGTACTTC.

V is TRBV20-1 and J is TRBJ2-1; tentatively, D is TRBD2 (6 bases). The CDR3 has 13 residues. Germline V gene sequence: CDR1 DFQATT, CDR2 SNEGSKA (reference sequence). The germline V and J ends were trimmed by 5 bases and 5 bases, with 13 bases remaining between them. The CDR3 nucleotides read TGCAGTGCTCCTAGCGTAACAGACAATGAGCAGTTCTTC. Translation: CSAPSVTDNEQFF.

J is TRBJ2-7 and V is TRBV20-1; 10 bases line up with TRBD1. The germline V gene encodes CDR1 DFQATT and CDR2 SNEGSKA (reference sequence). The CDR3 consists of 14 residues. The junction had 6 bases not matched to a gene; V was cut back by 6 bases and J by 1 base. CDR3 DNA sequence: TGCAGTGCATCCGGGACAGGGGATTCCTACGAGCAGTACTTC. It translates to CSASGTGDSYEQYF.

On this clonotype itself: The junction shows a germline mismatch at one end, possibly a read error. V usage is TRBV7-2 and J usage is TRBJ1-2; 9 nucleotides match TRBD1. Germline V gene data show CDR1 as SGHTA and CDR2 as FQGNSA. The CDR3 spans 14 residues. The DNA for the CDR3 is TGCGCCAGCAGCTCGGGGGACAGGGTCCATGGCTACACCTTC. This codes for CASSSGDRVHGYTF.

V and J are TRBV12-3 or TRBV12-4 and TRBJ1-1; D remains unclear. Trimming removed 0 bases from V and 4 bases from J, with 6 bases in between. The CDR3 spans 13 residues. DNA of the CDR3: TGTGCCAGCAGTTTAGCTGCTAGCACTGAAGCTTTCTTT. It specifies CASSLAASTEAFF.

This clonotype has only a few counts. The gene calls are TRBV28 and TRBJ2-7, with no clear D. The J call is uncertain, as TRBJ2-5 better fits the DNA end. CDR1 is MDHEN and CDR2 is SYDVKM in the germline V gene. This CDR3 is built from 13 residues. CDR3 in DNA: TGTGCCAGCAGTTTCCCAAGATGGGAGACCCAGTACTTC. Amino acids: CASSFPRWETQYF.

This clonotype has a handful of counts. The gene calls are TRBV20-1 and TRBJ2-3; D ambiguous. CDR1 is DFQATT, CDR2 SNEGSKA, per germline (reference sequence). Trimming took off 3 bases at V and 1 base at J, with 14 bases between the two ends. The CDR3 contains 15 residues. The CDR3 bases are TGCAGTGCTAGGGGCCCGGGTTGGGGCACAGATACGCAGTATTTT. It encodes CSARGPGWGTDTQYF.

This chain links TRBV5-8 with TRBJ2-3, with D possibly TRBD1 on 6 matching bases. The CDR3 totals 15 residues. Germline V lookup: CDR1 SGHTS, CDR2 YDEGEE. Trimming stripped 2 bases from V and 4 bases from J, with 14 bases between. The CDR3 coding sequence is TGTGCCAGCAGCTTATTTGGGCACAGGGCAGATACGCAGTATTTT. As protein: CASSLFGHRADTQYF.

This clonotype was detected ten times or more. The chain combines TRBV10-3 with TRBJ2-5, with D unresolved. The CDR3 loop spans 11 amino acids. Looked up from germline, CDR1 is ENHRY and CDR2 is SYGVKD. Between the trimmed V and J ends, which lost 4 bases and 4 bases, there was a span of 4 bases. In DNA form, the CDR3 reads TGTGCCATCAGTGTAAGAGAGACCCAGTACTTC. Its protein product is CAISVRETQYF.

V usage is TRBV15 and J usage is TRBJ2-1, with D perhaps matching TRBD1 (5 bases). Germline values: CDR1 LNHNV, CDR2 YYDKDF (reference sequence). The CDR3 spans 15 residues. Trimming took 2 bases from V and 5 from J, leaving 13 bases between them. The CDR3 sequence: CATSRTRTGDNEQFF. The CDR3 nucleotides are TGTGCCACCAGCAGAACCCGAACAGGTGACAATGAGCAGTTCTTC.

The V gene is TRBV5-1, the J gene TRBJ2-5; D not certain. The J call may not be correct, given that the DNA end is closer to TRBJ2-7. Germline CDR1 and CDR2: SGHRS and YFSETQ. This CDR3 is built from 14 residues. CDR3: CASSLAKDFYEQYF. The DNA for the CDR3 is TGCGCCAGCAGCTTGGCCAAGGATTTCTACGAGCAGTACTTC.

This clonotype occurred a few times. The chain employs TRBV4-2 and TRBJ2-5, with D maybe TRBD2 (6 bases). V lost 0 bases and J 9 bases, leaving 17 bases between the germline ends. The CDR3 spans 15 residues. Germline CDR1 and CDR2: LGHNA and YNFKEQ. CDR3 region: CASSQDLRATGAQYF. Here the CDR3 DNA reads TGTGCCAGCAGCCAAGATCTTCGAGCAACGGGGGCCCAGTACTTC.

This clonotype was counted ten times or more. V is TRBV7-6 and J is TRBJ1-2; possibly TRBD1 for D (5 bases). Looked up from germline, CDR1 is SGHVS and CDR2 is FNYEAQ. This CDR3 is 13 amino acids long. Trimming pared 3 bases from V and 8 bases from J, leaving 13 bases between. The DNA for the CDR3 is TGTGCCAGCAGCTTCACAGGAGCTGGCGGCTACACCTTC. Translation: CASSFTGAGGYTF. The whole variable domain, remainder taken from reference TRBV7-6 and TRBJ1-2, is GAGVSQSPRYKVTKRGQDVALRCDPISGHVSLYWYRQALGQGPEFLTYFNYEAQQDKSGLPNDRFSAERPEGSISTLTIQRTEQRDSAMYRCASSFTGAGGYTFGSGTRLTVV.

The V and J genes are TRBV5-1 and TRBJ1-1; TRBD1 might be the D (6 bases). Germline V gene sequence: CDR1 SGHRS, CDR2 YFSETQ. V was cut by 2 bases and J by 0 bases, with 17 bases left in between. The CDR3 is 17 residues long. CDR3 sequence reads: CASSFDPRGSVNTEAFF. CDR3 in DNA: TGCGCCAGCAGCTTCGACCCGAGGGGGTCCGTGAACACTGAAGCTTTCTTT.

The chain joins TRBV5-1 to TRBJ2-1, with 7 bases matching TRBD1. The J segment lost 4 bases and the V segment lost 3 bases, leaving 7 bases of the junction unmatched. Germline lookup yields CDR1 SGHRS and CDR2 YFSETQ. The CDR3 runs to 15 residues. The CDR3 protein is CASSSGTADYNEQFF. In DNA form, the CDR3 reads TGCGCCAGCAGCTCGGGGACAGCCGATTACAATGAGCAGTTCTTC.

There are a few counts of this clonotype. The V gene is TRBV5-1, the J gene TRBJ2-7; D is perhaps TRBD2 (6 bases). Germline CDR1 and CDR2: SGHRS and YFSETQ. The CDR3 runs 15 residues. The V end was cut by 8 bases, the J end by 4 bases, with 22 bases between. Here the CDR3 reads CASHIGGAEHYEQYF. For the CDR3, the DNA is TGCGCCAGTCACATCGGCGGGGCGGAACATTACGAGCAGTACTTC.

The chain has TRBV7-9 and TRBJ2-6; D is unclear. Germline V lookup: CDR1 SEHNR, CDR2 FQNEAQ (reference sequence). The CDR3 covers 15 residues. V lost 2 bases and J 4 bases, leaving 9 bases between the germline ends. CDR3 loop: CASSLLGLGANVLTF. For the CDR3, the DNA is TGTGCCAGCAGCTTACTAGGGTTGGGGGCCAACGTCCTGACTTTC.

The CDR3 spells CASSQDPVPGSFEQFF. The CDR3 DNA sequence: TGCGCCAGCAGCCAAGATCCCGTGCCCGGGAGCTTTGAGCAGTTCTTC. The chain employs TRBV4-3 and TRBJ2-1, with TRBD2 as a possible D gene (6 bases). Trimming cost V 0 bases and J 9 bases, with 18 bases left between them. The length of the CDR3 is 16 residues. The germline gives CDR1 LGHNA, CDR2 YSLEER.